This T cell receptor beta chain was captured in a study of regulatory T cells in long-lasting Graves disease. Notes on this clonotype: Its target is unknown.

The CDR3 loop spans 14 amino acids. Looked up from germline, CDR1 is KGHSH and CDR2 is LQKENI. Trimming pared 3 bases from V and 5 bases from J, leaving 11 bases between. The time point is: persistent/refractory GD, antithyroid drugs over 5 years with positive TRAb. From PBMCs, RNA was extracted and then used to make the TCR library. Combining iRepertoire HTBI primers with Arm-PCR of CDR3 regions, the authors built TCR beta libraries. TCRdb independently ran MiXCR on the multiplex PCR reads; one entry per CDR3 protein. The sample includes almost 350,000 distinct CDR3 sequences, around 19% of them seen just once. Whole-study findings and limits: There were preferences for TRBV28, TRBJ1-2 and TRBJ2-5 in persistent disease.

The source is a female donor with Graves disease. The chain couples TRBV18 to TRBJ2-1; no reliable D call. The material sequenced was peripheral blood mononuclear cells (PBMCs), taken when the disease was refractory, from a patient treated with antithyroid drugs. The CDR3 DNA follows: TGTGCCAGCTCACCGTCAGCGTCCCACAATGAGCAGTTCTTC. Its translation: CASSPSASHNEQFF.